This note documents a single T cell receptor (beta chain) sequence. What it binds is unknown. TCR beta CDR3 region amplification was performed from RNA transcripts. First-round RT-PCR of the TCR CDR3 relied on the HTBI primer set. MiXCR, run by TCRdb on the multiplex PCR reads, gives a single entry per CDR3 protein. The table records 300,000 to 500,000 distinct CDR3 sequences, about 16% of them present only once. These data belong to a study of T cells in Graves' hyperthyroidism and ophthalmopathy. Overall study: Before any treatment, at initial diagnosis, peripheral blood was collected. Study outcomes and limitations: In blood, most of the thyroid clonotypes expanded above 0.001 were also present.

A patient was excluded if there was uncontrolled infection, other autoimmune disease, pregnancy or lactation. The specimen sequenced was blood. The TCR originated in a woman under 40 with Graves' hyperthyroidism.

CDR3 residues: CASSLGRVANKNIQYF. CDR3 in DNA: TGTGCCAGCAGTTTAGGCAGGGTGGCGAACAAAAACATTCAGTACTTC. The chain couples TRBV28 to TRBJ2-4; D possibly corresponds to TRBD1 (5 bases). Germline V gene data show CDR1 as MDHEN and CDR2 as SYDVKM. V lost 2 bases to trimming and J lost 3 bases, with 14 bases between them. CDR3 size: 16 residues. Drawing the rest from reference TRBV28 and TRBJ2-4, the complete variable domain is DVKVTQSSRYLVKRTGEKVFLECVQDMDHENMFWYRQDPGLGLRLIYFSYDVKMKEKGDIPEGYSVSREKKERFSLILESASTNQTSMYLCASSLGRVANKNIQYFGAGTRLSVL.